Listed here are 16 T cell receptor beta chains from one sample, sequenced in a study of blood T cell repertoires in COVID-19 (dated by TCRdb to about 2020). The library was built by means of the immunoSEQ multiplex PCR assay. In TCRdb, the immuneACCESS table is reduced to in-frame sequences with V and J assigned. These tables do not hold every clone; where another copy was compared, an unresolved V gene accounts for under half, and the others remain unexplained. This sample gives nearly 350,000 clones in total; about 87% of them show up just once. The ten largest clones represent about 6% of the sample. The sequencing sample was made of peripheral blood. The receptors stem from a woman aged 45-59 years with COVID-19, enrolled during active disease.

This clone came up once. The identical CDR3 is also encoded by other nucleotide sequences in the sample. In DNA form, the CDR3 reads TGTGCCAGTATGGGGCTAGGGCGAGGGAACACTGAAGCTTTCTTT. It encodes CASMGLGRGNTEAFF. This chain connects TRBV19 to TRBJ1-1; a weak D match, TRBD1 (5 bases). This CDR3 is built from 15 residues. V was clipped by 7 bases and J by 1 base, with 16 bases between them. The germline V gene has CDR1 LNHDA and CDR2 SQIVND (reference sequence). Based on the CDR3 plus reference TRBV19 and TRBJ1-1, the full variable domain is DGGITQSPKYLFRKEGQNVTLSCEQNLNHDAMYWYRQDPGQGLRLIYYSQIVNDFQKGDIAEGYSVSREKKESFPLTVTSAQKNPTAFYLCASMGLGRGNTEAFFGQGTRLTVV.

A few counts support this clone. The chain joins TRBV2 to TRBJ1-5; D is ambiguous. This CDR3 region has 12 residues. Germline V gives CDR1 SNHLY, CDR2 FYNNEI. The germline V and J ends were trimmed by 4 bases and 3 bases, with 4 bases remaining between them. The CDR3 here is CASSAPNQPQHF. The CDR3 nucleotides are TGTGCCAGCAGTGCTCCCAATCAGCCCCAGCATTTT.

This chain links TRBV7-3 with TRBJ2-2, with D possibly being TRBD2 (6 bases). Trimming took off 8 bases at V and 1 base at J, with 14 bases between the two ends. CDR1 is SGHTA, CDR2 FQGTGA, per germline. The CDR3 consists of 15 residues. This chain's CDR3 is CASASRGGNTGELFF. CDR3 DNA: TGTGCCAGCGCCTCGCGGGGCGGGAACACCGGGGAGCTGTTTTTT.

V usage is TRBV20-1 and J usage is TRBJ2-7; D is uncertain. V lost 3 bases and J 5 bases, leaving 14 bases between the germline ends. Germline CDR1 is DFQATT and CDR2 is SNEGSKA (reference sequence). The CDR3 has 13 residues. CDR3 DNA sequence: TGCAGTGCTAGTCTCCTCAGGAAAAACGAGCAGTACTTC. This codes for CSASLLRKNEQYF.

A note on this clone: Distinct nucleotide sequences in the sample also encode this CDR3. The chain uses TRBV5-1 and TRBJ1-2; weak D call: TRBD1 (5 bases). Germline V gene data show CDR1 as SGHRS and CDR2 as YFSETQ. The CDR3 has 14 amino acids. Trimming removed 0 bases from V and 3 bases from J, with 9 bases in between. The CDR3 DNA reads TGCGCCAGCAGCTTGGCCGGGGGAGACTATGGCTACACCTTC. It encodes CASSLAGGDYGYTF.

The chain combines TRBV18 with TRBJ2-7, with D possibly matching TRBD1 (6 bases). Trimming took off 3 bases at V and 6 bases at J, with 18 bases between the two ends. The CDR3 spans 15 residues. Germline loops: CDR1 KGHSH, CDR2 LQKENI. This CDR3 reads CASSPGGPGPIEQYF. CDR3 sequence (DNA): TGTGCCAGCTCACCTGGGGGCCCCGGTCCCATCGAGCAGTACTTC. The full variable domain, with the rest looked up from reference TRBV18 and TRBJ2-7, is NAGVMQNPRHLVRRRGQEARLRCSPMKGHSHVYWYRQLPEEGLKFMVYLQKENIIDESGMPKERFSAEFPKEGPSILRIQQVVRGDSAAYFCASSPGGPGPIEQYFGPGTRLTVT.

V usage is TRBV24-1 and J usage is TRBJ2-7, with TRBD1 as a possible D gene (6 bases). The V end was cut by 7 bases, the J end by 0 bases, with 12 bases between. The CDR3 has 14 residues. Germline V gives CDR1 KGHDR, CDR2 SFDVKD. This chain's CDR3 is CATSEGGYSYEQYF. Here the CDR3 DNA reads TGTGCCACCAGCGAAGGGGGTTACTCCTACGAGCAGTACTTC.

The chain uses TRBV5-4 and TRBJ2-5, with TRBD2 matching over 9 bases. Germline CDR1 and CDR2: SGHNT and YYREEE (reference sequence). V lost 4 bases and J lost 4; bases outside the gene matches: 17. The CDR3 spans 18 residues. The CDR3 DNA is TGTGCCAGCAGCGCCCGTTTAGGTTTAGCGGGAGTCAGAGAGACCCAGTACTTC. Its translation: CASSARLGLAGVRETQYF.

To note about this clone: The sample carries other DNA sequences with the same CDR3. This sequence joins TRBV27 and TRBJ2-7; 7 positions agree with TRBD2. Germline V gene data show CDR1 as MNHEY and CDR2 as SMNVEV (reference sequence). CDR3 length: 14 residues. Unmatched junction bases numbered 8, after V lost 5 bases and J lost 4 bases. The CDR3, as DNA: TGTGCCAGCAGTCCCGGGGGTAGCGGGTACGAGCAGTACTTC. Amino acid sequence: CASSPGGSGYEQYF.

At least ten counts were recorded for this clone. The rearrangement uses TRBV27 and TRBJ2-1, with 10 nucleotides matching TRBD2. This CDR3 comprises 14 residues. V trimming: 5 bases; J trimming: 8 bases; junction bases outside the gene matches: 6. CDR1 and CDR2 (germline): MNHEY, SMNVEV (reference sequence). CDR3 coding DNA: TGTGCCAGCAGTATGGGACTAGCGTTGGATGAGCAGTTCTTC. Amino acid sequence: CASSMGLALDEQFF.

The V and J genes are TRBV5-4 and TRBJ2-1; 13 bases map to TRBD2. CDR3 length: 17 residues. The germline gives CDR1 SGHNT, CDR2 YYREEE (reference sequence). With 0 bases clipped from V and 1 base from J, the junction kept 1 base outside the gene matches. CDR3 in DNA: TGTGCCAGCAGCTTGGCGACTAGCGGGAGGTCCTACAATGAGCAGTTCTTC. This encodes CASSLATSGRSYNEQFF.

V is TRBV12-3 or TRBV12-4 and J is TRBJ2-7, with 8 bases that match TRBD1. V lost 4 bases, J lost 7 bases, and 3 bases stayed unmatched. The CDR3 is 12 amino acids. This chain's CDR3 is CASSSQGVEQYF. The CDR3 DNA sequence: TGTGCCAGCAGTTCACAGGGGGTAGAGCAGTACTTC.

This clone appeared a few times. The CDR3 sequence: CASSLDHSLYGYTF. As DNA, the CDR3 is TGTGCCAGCAGCTTAGACCACAGCCTCTATGGCTACACCTTC. The chain is built from TRBV7-2 and TRBJ1-2; D not resolved. This CDR3 comprises 14 residues. Germline assignment: CDR1 SGHTA and CDR2 FQGNSA. Trimming shortened V by 1 base and J by 4 bases, and 10 bases separated the two germline ends.

The V gene is TRBV27, the J gene TRBJ2-7; D is perhaps TRBD1 (6 bases). The V gene's germline CDR1 is MNHEY and CDR2 SMNVEV (reference sequence). The CDR3 sequence is 13 residues long. V lost 6 bases and J 4 bases, leaving 13 bases between the germline ends. The chain's CDR3 is CASRRTGRYEQYF. CDR3 coding DNA: TGTGCCAGCAGACGAACAGGGAGATACGAGCAGTACTTC.

The chain uses TRBV19 and TRBJ1-6, with 8 bases identical to TRBD1. Germline V gene lookup returns CDR1 LNHDA and CDR2 SQIVND (reference sequence). Germline trimming cut 4 bases from V and 0 bases from J; bases unmatched to any gene: 5. The CDR3 contains 17 residues. The CDR3: CASSRQGPDSYNSPLHF. The DNA of the CDR3 is TGTGCCAGTAGTAGACAGGGGCCCGACTCCTATAATTCACCCCTCCACTTT.

The chain links TRBV6-5 to TRBJ1-1, with 7 bases aligning to TRBD1. The germline gives CDR1 MNHEY, CDR2 SVGAGI. This CDR3 spans 14 amino acids. Losses at the gene ends were 6 bases for V and 1 base for J; bases not matched to a gene: 5. CDR3 residues: CASRTHRGNTEAFF. In DNA form, the CDR3 reads TGTGCCAGCAGAACTCACAGGGGGAACACTGAAGCTTTCTTT.